The source of this T cell receptor beta chain is a study of shared clonotypes between healthy human individuals. Across the study: In total, the donors were a couple of women and three men aged 18 to 49.

Sequencing on ten immunoSEQ deep assay plates was performed for unsorted PBMC DNA. Sequencing was performed with immunoSEQ multiplex PCR; in TCRdb, only in-frame clones are kept and a portion is missing. Of about half a million clones in the sample, roughly 80% were seen once. Germline-derived CDR1 and CDR2 are KGHSH and LQKENI. The CDR3 is 11 amino acids. V lost 6 bases and J lost 6, with 5 bases in between. This receptor was identified in a woman between 40 and 55 years old in good health. Some clones in this sample may be carry-over from other donors' samples. V and J are TRBV18 and TRBJ2-2; D gene unclear. Sequencing was carried out using PBMCs. CDR3 in amino acids: CASSRAGELFF. For the CDR3, the DNA is TGTGCCAGCTCCCGCGCCGGGGAGCTGTTTTTT.